The next 21 T cell receptor beta chains were all read from a single sample in a study of shared clonotypes between healthy human individuals. Clones were sequenced by immunoSEQ multiplex PCR, and TCRdb holds only the in-frame ones, with some missing. The sample lists 1 million to 1.3 million clones, approximately 78% occurring once. Material: memory CD4+ T cells from PBMCs. This sample's subset: CD45RA-negative fraction. The source of these receptors is a young man in good health. Some clones in this sample may be carry-over from other donors' samples.

The chain is built from TRBV29-1 and TRBJ2-1; TRBD1 matches at 8 bases. The germline V gene encodes CDR1 SQVTM and CDR2 ANQGSEA. The CDR3 consists of 13 residues. Trimming removed 6 bases from V and 7 bases from J; junction bases left unmatched: 8. The CDR3 bases are TGCAGCGTACGGGGACAGGCTAGGAATGAGCAGTTCTTC. Protein: CSVRGQARNEQFF.

The chain has TRBV6-1 and TRBJ2-1; no definite D call. The ends were cut back, 3 bases at V and 9 bases at J, with 12 bases in the middle. From germline, CDR1 is MNHNS and CDR2 SASEGT. The CDR3 has 13 residues. For the CDR3, the DNA is TGTGCCAGCAGTGACTTTCACTACGGTGAGCAGTTCTTC. It is translated as CASSDFHYGEQFF.

The rearrangement uses TRBV30 and TRBJ2-7, with 9 bases identical to TRBD2. Germline CDR1 is GTSNPN and CDR2 is SVGIG (reference sequence). CDR3 size: 15 residues. After removal of 2 bases from V and 6 bases from J, the junction contained 11 bases not matched to a gene. CDR3 bases: TGTGCCTGGAGTAAAACCCTAGCGGGATCTCTCGAGCAGTACTTC. Translated, it gives CAWSKTLAGSLEQYF.

The rearrangement links TRBV15 to TRBJ1-3, with D unresolved. Trimming took 6 bases from V and 0 from J, leaving 3 bases between them. Germline loops: CDR1 LNHNV, CDR2 YYDKDF (reference sequence). The CDR3 extends over 12 amino acids. The CDR3 region has the DNA TGTGCCACCAGGACCTCTGGAAACACCATATATTTT. Protein product: CATRTSGNTIYF.

This rearrangement joins TRBV18 to TRBJ1-3, with a tentative D call TRBD1 (6 bases). The CDR3 sequence is 16 residues long. V lost 3 bases and J 0 bases, leaving 12 bases between the germline ends. CDR1 is KGHSH, CDR2 LQKENI, per germline. The CDR3: CASSPGQLLSGNTIYF. CDR3 sequence (DNA): TGTGCCAGCTCACCTGGACAGCTTCTCTCTGGAAACACCATATATTTT.

The rearrangement links TRBV5-1 to TRBJ2-7, with D possibly matching TRBD2 (6 bases). Germline assignment: CDR1 SGHRS and CDR2 YFSETQ. V was clipped by 4 bases and J by 2 bases, with 16 bases between them. The CDR3 has 15 residues. In DNA, the CDR3 is TGCGCCAGCAGCCTGGGGCTAGCGAGGACCTACGAGCAGTACTTC. Protein product: CASSLGLARTYEQYF.

This sequence joins TRBV10-3 and TRBJ1-2, with D uncertain. V dropped 5 bases and J dropped 2 bases, with 18 bases sitting between them. Germline V gives CDR1 ENHRY, CDR2 SYGVKD. CDR3 size: 16 residues. The CDR3: CAISTFRRTSNYGYTF. The CDR3 nucleotides are TGTGCCATCAGTACCTTTCGCAGGACTAGCAACTATGGCTACACCTTC.

The rearrangement joins TRBV28 to TRBJ2-7; no reliable D call. Germline CDR1 is MDHEN and CDR2 is SYDVKM. The CDR3 loop spans 14 amino acids. The ends were cut back, 7 bases at V and 1 base at J, with 14 bases in the middle. The CDR3 loop is CASKPVYSSYEQYF. CDR3 bases: TGTGCCAGCAAACCCGTCTATTCGTCCTACGAGCAGTACTTC.

This clone showed up just once. The chain has TRBV19 and TRBJ2-4; maybe TRBD2 (6 bases). The CDR3 has 16 amino acids. CDR1 is LNHDA and CDR2 is SQIVND in the germline V gene (reference sequence). Deletions cut 5 bases from V and 3 bases from J, with 17 bases between. CDR3 nucleotide sequence: TGTGCCAGTAGTCCTTCTGTCCGACTAGTCAAAAACATTCAGTACTTC. Its translation: CASSPSVRLVKNIQYF.

The chain carries TRBV28 and TRBJ2-7, with 14 bases lining up with TRBD2. The CDR3 has 20 amino acids. V was pared by 2 bases and J by 1 base, with 13 bases of the junction left unmatched. The germline CDR1 and CDR2 sequences are MDHEN and SYDVKM. Written as DNA, the CDR3 is TGTGCCAGCAGTTTACCGCAGTGGGGACTAGCGGGGGATGGGTCCTACGAGCAGTACTTC. Amino acid sequence: CASSLPQWGLAGDGSYEQYF.

The count of this clone is one. The chain joins TRBV7-9 to TRBJ1-5; 11 nucleotides match TRBD1. The CDR3 contains 15 residues. V trimming: 5 bases; J trimming: 4 bases; junction bases outside the gene matches: 4. Germline loops: CDR1 SEHNR, CDR2 FQNEAQ (reference sequence). The CDR3 loop reads CASSTGTGGNQPQHF. For the CDR3, the DNA is TGTGCCAGCAGCACTGGGACAGGGGGGAATCAGCCCCAGCATTTT. The variable domain in full, completed from reference TRBV7-9 and TRBJ1-5, reads DTGVSQNPRHKITKRGQNVTFRCDPISEHNRLYWYRQTLGQGPEFLTYFQNEAQLEKSRLLSDRFSAERPKGSFSTLEIQRTEQGDSAMYLCASSTGTGGNQPQHFGDGTRLSIL.

This clone was seen just once. This chain uses TRBV7-9 with TRBJ1-3; D is unclear. V lost 5 bases to trimming and J lost 2 bases, with 10 bases between them. This CDR3 spans 14 amino acids. From germline, CDR1 is SEHNR and CDR2 FQNEAQ (reference sequence). The chain's CDR3 is CASSRTGPGNTIYF. DNA for the CDR3: TGTGCCAGCAGCCGAACCGGCCCTGGAAACACCATATATTTT. Full variable domain (missing parts from reference TRBV7-9 and TRBJ1-3): DTGVSQNPRHKITKRGQNVTFRCDPISEHNRLYWYRQTLGQGPEFLTYFQNEAQLEKSRLLSDRFSAERPKGSFSTLEIQRTEQGDSAMYLCASSRTGPGNTIYFGEGSWLTVV.

The chain is built from TRBV14 and TRBJ2-7, with 7 bases lining up with TRBD2. Germline CDR1 SGHDN, CDR2 FVKESK. The CDR3 has 14 residues. With 3 bases clipped from V and 2 bases from J, the junction kept 4 bases outside the gene matches. CDR3 loop: CASSQGTTPYEQYF. CDR3 DNA: TGTGCCAGCAGCCAGGGGACTACCCCCTACGAGCAGTACTTC.

The chain links TRBV9 to TRBJ2-3, with 10 bases that match TRBD2. The CDR3 totals 16 residues. Germline CDR1 reads SGDLS; CDR2 reads YYNGEE. V trimming: 0 bases; J trimming: 5 bases; junction bases outside the gene matches: 6. CDR3 loop: CASSVGSSGSRDTQYF. The CDR3 DNA sequence: TGTGCCAGCAGCGTAGGATCTAGCGGGAGTAGAGATACGCAGTATTTT.

The chain uses TRBV5-1 and TRBJ1-1; no reliable D call. Trimming cost V 2 bases and J 1 base, with 9 bases left between them. The CDR3 is 14 amino acids. Germline lookup yields CDR1 SGHRS and CDR2 YFSETQ. The CDR3 loop is CASSFGPSNTEAFF. DNA for the CDR3: TGCGCCAGCAGCTTTGGCCCGTCGAACACTGAAGCTTTCTTT.

The gene calls are TRBV5-4 and TRBJ1-2, with unresolved D. Germline V CDR1 and CDR2: SGHNT, YYREEE (reference sequence). The V end lost 5 bases, the J end lost 7 bases, and 12 bases lay between the germline ends. This CDR3 contains 12 residues. This chain's CDR3 is CASRGWQSGYTF. CDR3 nucleotides: TGTGCCAGCAGGGGGTGGCAGAGTGGCTACACCTTC.

The chain has TRBV5-1 and TRBJ2-3; weak D call: TRBD1 (5 bases). Germline lookup yields CDR1 SGHRS and CDR2 YFSETQ. V was pared by 6 bases and J by 2 bases, with 19 bases between. This CDR3 is built from 16 residues. This chain's CDR3 is CASTFGPTGNTDTQYF. CDR3 nucleotide sequence: TGCGCCAGCACCTTTGGCCCTACAGGAAACACAGATACGCAGTATTTT.

The chain is built from TRBV7-9 and TRBJ2-1, with a weak D call TRBD2 (7 bases). Trimming took 5 bases from V and 9 from J, leaving 23 bases between them. This CDR3 has 16 amino acids. Germline V gene lookup returns CDR1 SEHNR and CDR2 FQNEAQ (reference sequence). The CDR3 sequence: CASSPRRAARGGEQFF. CDR3 coding DNA: TGTGCCAGCAGCCCGAGAAGGGCAGCGAGGGGGGGTGAGCAGTTCTTC.

The chain couples TRBV29-1 to TRBJ1-3, with D uncertain. Germline assignment: CDR1 SQVTM and CDR2 ANQGSEA. Trimming cost V 0 bases and J 1 base, with 16 bases left between them. CDR3 length: 17 amino acids. CDR3 region: CSVEEPLTSGSGNTIYF. The CDR3 nucleotides read TGCAGCGTTGAAGAGCCGCTCACCTCGGGGTCTGGAAACACCATATATTTT.

The V and J genes are TRBV2 and TRBJ2-2; D gene uncertain. CDR1 SNHLY and CDR2 FYNNEI come from the germline V gene. CDR3 length: 13 amino acids. V was clipped by 8 bases and J by 1 base, with 8 bases between them. The CDR3 nucleotides read TGTGCCAGCGGAAGGGAGAACACCGGGGAGCTGTTTTTT. Protein product: CASGRENTGELFF.

The chain is built from TRBV4-3 and TRBJ1-1; D gene uncertain. The CDR3 loop spans 13 amino acids. V shed 2 bases and J shed 3 bases, with 7 bases lying between them. Germline V gene data show CDR1 as LGHNA and CDR2 as YSLEER. CDR3 sequence reads: CASSQKVDTEAFF. In DNA, the CDR3 is TGCGCCAGCAGCCAAAAAGTGGACACTGAAGCTTTCTTT.